Below are 18 T cell receptor beta chains sequenced from a single sample in a study of T cells in Graves' hyperthyroidism and ophthalmopathy. Amplified regions were TCR beta CDR3 sequences from RNA transcripts. Using the HTBI primer set, a first-round RT-PCR was run on the TCR CDR3. TCRdb recomputed calls from the multiplex PCR reads with MiXCR, one row per CDR3 protein. Found here are over 500,000 distinct CDR3 sequences, 12% to 15% of them singletons; the top ten hold approximately 15%. The sample consisted of blood. Every receptor here comes from a woman aged 40 to 50 with Graves' hyperthyroidism.

The chain recombines TRBV28 with TRBJ1-2, with unresolved D. The CDR3 length is 12 residues. Trimming took off 3 bases at V and 14 bases at J, with 16 bases between the two ends. The germline V gene has CDR1 MDHEN and CDR2 SYDVKM. The CDR3 region has the DNA TGTGCCAGCAGTTTGACAAGCCAGCTCCAAACCTTC. Its translation: CASSLTSQLQTF.

This clonotype was seen at least ten times. The CDR3 here is CASRSGQEKLYEQYF. The DNA for the CDR3 is TGTGCCAGCAGATCCGGACAGGAAAAACTCTACGAGCAGTACTTC. The V and J genes are TRBV6-1 and TRBJ2-7; TRBD1 aligns across 7 bases. The CDR3 has 15 amino acids. V was pared by 6 bases and J by 3 bases, with 11 bases of the junction left unmatched. Germline assignment: CDR1 MNHNS and CDR2 SASEGT.

This clonotype was counted at least ten times. Here the CDR3 reads CAWGAGTRSPRTYNEQFF. The CDR3, as DNA: TGTGCCTGGGGCGCCGGGACTAGATCTCCCCGTACGTACAATGAGCAGTTCTTC. This chain connects TRBV30 to TRBJ2-1; 8 bases map to TRBD2. Germline CDR1 reads GTSNPN; CDR2 reads SVGIG (reference sequence). The CDR3 sequence is 18 residues long. After removal of 5 bases from V and 4 bases from J, the junction contained 19 bases not matched to a gene.

This clonotype was seen a handful of times. This CDR3 reads CAISGSREDEQYF. The CDR3 DNA reads as TGTGCCATCAGTGGGTCCCGGGAGGACGAGCAGTACTTC. The V gene is TRBV10-3, the J gene TRBJ2-7; TRBD2 aligns across 7 bases. This CDR3 is 13 amino acids long. V lost 4 bases to trimming and J lost 5 bases; unmatched junction nucleotides: 5. CDR1 ENHRY and CDR2 SYGVKD come from the germline V gene.

A note on this clonotype: A much larger clone is a single base away; this may be a read error. V and J are TRBV28 and TRBJ1-4, with D hard to call. This CDR3 is 15 amino acids long. Germline values: CDR1 MDHEN, CDR2 SYDVKM. V was clipped by 6 bases and J by 0 bases, with 11 bases between them. Here the CDR3 reads CASSRRRTTNEKLFF. The CDR3 bases are TGTGCCAGCAGCCGCAGGAGAACAACTAATGAAAAACTGTTTTTT.

This clonotype was recorded many times. The chain joins TRBV28 to TRBJ2-1; 16 bases match TRBD2. This CDR3 has 21 amino acids. Trimming at V came to 5 bases and at J to 0 bases, leaving 13 bases not matched to a gene. Germline CDR1 is MDHEN and CDR2 is SYDVKM. In DNA form, the CDR3 reads TGTGCCAGCAGTCTTGTTGTTACGGGACTAGCGGGGGGGAGCTCCTACAATGAGCAGTTCTTC. Its translation: CASSLVVTGLAGGSSYNEQFF.

The rearrangement joins TRBV27 to TRBJ2-3, with D maybe TRBD2 (6 bases). Germline CDR1 and CDR2: MNHEY and SMNVEV (reference sequence). V dropped 5 bases and J dropped 0 bases, with 12 bases sitting between them. The CDR3 contains 15 residues. CDR3 in amino acids: CASSKLAPSTDTQYF. CDR3 bases: TGTGCCAGCAGTAAACTAGCACCCAGCACAGATACGCAGTATTTT.

This clonotype showed up just a few times. The chain uses TRBV7-8 and TRBJ1-1; D is ambiguous. Germline-derived CDR1 and CDR2 are SGHVS and FQNEAQ. This CDR3 has 13 amino acids. Trimming removed 0 bases at V and 12 bases at J, with 14 bases between. In nucleotides, the CDR3 is TGTGCCAGCAGCTTAGCGATTCCGATCTTGACTTTCTTT. Residues: CASSLAIPILTFF.

This clonotype turned up a few times. This chain uses TRBV29-1 with TRBJ2-7; the D is unclear. The germline V gene encodes CDR1 SQVTM and CDR2 ANQGSEA. V was clipped by 6 bases and J by 4 bases, with 10 bases between them. The CDR3 runs 11 residues. This chain's CDR3 is CSVLGVYEQYF. For the CDR3, the DNA is TGCAGCGTCCTGGGCGTTTACGAGCAGTACTTC.

The count of this clonotype is one. A much more abundant neighbour one base away suggests this may be a read error. The chain employs TRBV28 and TRBJ2-7; D gene unclear. The CDR3 runs to 14 residues. Germline assignment: CDR1 MDHEN and CDR2 SYDVKM. CDR3 DNA: TGTGTCAGCAGCTTAGAGTCGGCGACCTACGAGCAGTACTTC. This codes for CVSSLESATYEQYF.

The V and J genes are TRBV27 and TRBJ1-5; D possibly corresponds to TRBD1 (5 bases). CDR1 is MNHEY, CDR2 SMNVEV, per germline (reference sequence). There are 16 residues in the CDR3. The ends were cut back, 6 bases at V and 2 bases at J, with 17 bases in the middle. In DNA, the CDR3 is TGTGCCAGCAGGAAAAAGGGGACTCTGGGCAATCAGCCCCAGCATTTT. Its protein product is CASRKKGTLGNQPQHF.

There are many counts of this clonotype. V and J are TRBV6-2 or TRBV6-3 and TRBJ2-3; D is unresolved. CDR1 and CDR2 (germline): MNHEY, SVGEGT. There are 15 residues in the CDR3. Between the trimmed V and J ends, which lost 2 bases and 2 bases, there was a span of 11 bases. CDR3 amino acids: CASSYPLGDTDTQYF. CDR3 coding DNA: TGTGCCAGCAGTTACCCCCTTGGTGACACAGATACGCAGTATTTT.

This clonotype was observed a handful of times. The chain has TRBV30 and TRBJ1-5; the match to TRBD1 covers 9 bases. The CDR3 sequence is 14 residues long. J lost 5 bases, V lost 2 bases, and 4 bases had no gene match. Germline values: CDR1 GTSNPN, CDR2 SVGIG (reference sequence). Written as DNA, the CDR3 is TGTGCCTGGAGTTCCACAGGGGGCCATCAGCCCCAGCATTTT. It encodes CAWSSTGGHQPQHF. The whole variable domain, remainder taken from reference TRBV30 and TRBJ1-5, is SQTIHQWPATLVQPVGSPLSLECTVEGTSNPNLYWYRQAAGRGLQLLFYSVGIGQISSEVPQNLSASRPQDRQFILSSKKLLLSDSGFYLCAWSSTGGHQPQHFGDGTRLSIL.

This clonotype was seen at least ten times. CDR3 amino acids: CSASGQGARTEAFF. CDR3 DNA: TGCAGTGCTAGTGGTCAGGGGGCGCGTACTGAAGCTTTCTTT. This sequence joins TRBV20-1 and TRBJ1-1, with 8 bases lining up with TRBD1. V lost 3 bases to trimming and J lost 5 bases; unmatched junction nucleotides: 8. Per the germline V gene, CDR1 is DFQATT and CDR2 is SNEGSKA (reference sequence). The CDR3 consists of 14 residues.

The genes are TRBV7-9 and TRBJ2-1; TRBD2 aligns across 8 bases. The J segment lost 3 bases and the V segment lost 4 bases, leaving 8 bases of the junction unmatched. The CDR3 length is 16 residues. Per germline, CDR1 SEHNR and CDR2 FQNEAQ (reference sequence). CDR3 DNA: TGTGCCAGCAGCTCTCTTATAGCGGGACTCTACAATGAGCAGTTCTTC. Its protein product is CASSSLIAGLYNEQFF. Complete variable domain (other parts from reference TRBV7-9 and TRBJ2-1): DTGVSQNPRHKITKRGQNVTFRCDPISEHNRLYWYRQTLGQGPEFLTYFQNEAQLEKSRLLSDRFSAERPKGSFSTLEIQRTEQGDSAMYLCASSSLIAGLYNEQFFGPGTRLTVL.

This clonotype was found many times. The chain couples TRBV3-1 to TRBJ2-7; D gene unclear. This CDR3 is 14 amino acids long. Trimming removed 3 bases from V and 3 bases from J, with 12 bases in between. The germline gives CDR1 LGHDT, CDR2 YNNKEL (reference sequence). The CDR3 region is CASSHGSASYEQYF. DNA for the CDR3: TGTGCCAGCAGCCACGGATCTGCGAGCTACGAGCAGTACTTC.

This clonotype came up many times. The V and J genes are TRBV7-9 and TRBJ2-3; 9 positions agree with TRBD2. Germline V gene data show CDR1 as SEHNR and CDR2 as FQNEAQ (reference sequence). The CDR3 is made up of 17 amino acids. The junction had 9 bases not matched to a gene; V was cut back by 5 bases and J by 0 bases. The CDR3 DNA sequence: TGTGCCAGCAGCGGTAGCGGGAGTATGACTAGCACAGATACGCAGTATTTT. It yields the protein CASSGSGSMTSTDTQYF.

This clonotype occurred a few times. The chain employs TRBV7-9 and TRBJ1-1; unclear D gene. This CDR3 comprises 13 residues. Trimming removed 5 bases from V and 11 bases from J, with 18 bases in between. Germline CDR1 and CDR2: SEHNR and FQNEAQ (reference sequence). The CDR3 DNA reads as TGTGCCAGCAGCCTAGGAGAGGGAGACCGGGCTTTCTTT. Its translation: CASSLGEGDRAFF. The full variable domain, in which reference TRBV7-9 and TRBJ1-1 provide the parts outside the CDR3, is DTGVSQNPRHKITKRGQNVTFRCDPISEHNRLYWYRQTLGQGPEFLTYFQNEAQLEKSRLLSDRFSAERPKGSFSTLEIQRTEQGDSAMYLCASSLGEGDRAFFGQGTRLTVV.